These 8 T cell receptor beta chains were sequenced from one sample in a study of blood T cell repertoires in COVID-19. Generated by immunoSEQ multiplex PCR, the TCRdb table keeps only in-frame clones and is missing some. The sample includes roughly 360,000 clones, roughly 80% of them seen just once. Sequenced input: PBMCs or T cells enriched from blood (not recorded which). These TCRs come from a woman in her 50s who had recovered from COVID-19.

The rearrangement links TRBV29-1 to TRBJ1-1; TRBD1 is a possible D gene (5 bases). The CDR3 sequence is 12 residues long. From germline, CDR1 is SQVTM and CDR2 ANQGSEA. The V gene lost 8 bases and the J gene lost 7 bases, with 17 bases spanning the gap. DNA for the CDR3: TGCAGCCCTTCTTGGACAACGGGTGAAGCTTTCTTT. This gives the protein CSPSWTTGEAFF.

The chain combines TRBV14 with TRBJ1-2; D ambiguous. Trimming took off 0 bases at V and 0 bases at J, with 17 bases between the two ends. The length of the CDR3 is 18 residues. The germline V gene has CDR1 SGHDN and CDR2 FVKESK. The CDR3 sequence: CASSQETHPRLTNYGYTF. The CDR3 DNA follows: TGTGCCAGCAGCCAAGAAACTCATCCTAGGCTCACTAACTATGGCTACACCTTC.

The chain is built from TRBV30 and TRBJ1-1; D uncertain. The CDR3 loop spans 17 amino acids. Germline CDR1 is GTSNPN and CDR2 is SVGIG (reference sequence). V was clipped by 4 bases and J by 4 bases, with 25 bases between them. The CDR3: CAWTPGPRAGIGTEAFF. CDR3 nucleotides: TGTGCCTGGACCCCTGGACCTAGGGCGGGGATCGGCACTGAAGCTTTCTTT.

The rearrangement joins TRBV18 to TRBJ1-4; D is unclear. CDR1 and CDR2 (germline): KGHSH, LQKENI. Deletions cut 3 bases from V and 4 bases from J, with 18 bases between. This CDR3 is 17 amino acids long. The CDR3 bases are TGTGCCAGCTCACCCCCCATGGTTTGGGAGAGTAATGAAAAACTGTTTTTT. Translated, it gives CASSPPMVWESNEKLFF.

The chain combines TRBV18 with TRBJ1-4; 7 positions agree with TRBD1. The V gene's germline CDR1 is KGHSH and CDR2 LQKENI. The CDR3 totals 15 residues. V shed 4 bases, J shed 7 bases, and the junction held 9 bases outside the gene matches. DNA of the CDR3: TGTGCCAGCTCACAAAGCGAGACAGGGATTGAAAAACTGTTTTTT. Its translation: CASSQSETGIEKLFF.

This clone appeared a few times. The chain recombines TRBV30 with TRBJ2-5; 9 bases agree with TRBD2. The CDR3 has 13 amino acids. The ends lost 4 bases at V and 5 bases at J; junction bases unmatched: 5. Germline V lookup: CDR1 GTSNPN, CDR2 SVGIG (reference sequence). CDR3 coding DNA: TGTGCCTGGACTAGCGGGATGTTGGAGACCCAGTACTTC. This sequence encodes CAWTSGMLETQYF.

This chain uses TRBV6-5 with TRBJ1-6; D may be TRBD1 (5 bases). V lost 4 bases and J lost 5, with 9 bases in between. The CDR3 totals 14 residues. Germline assignment: CDR1 MNHEY and CDR2 SVGAGI. CDR3 sequence: CASSLTGDNSPLHF. CDR3 nucleotide sequence: TGTGCCAGCAGTTTAACAGGAGATAATTCACCCCTCCACTTT.

The chain uses TRBV12-3 or TRBV12-4 and TRBJ1-5; D is unclear. CDR3 length: 12 residues. Trimming left V 6 bases short and J 3 bases short, with 6 bases between. The CDR3 loop is CASRSPNQPQHF. CDR3 in DNA: TGTGCCAGCAGGAGCCCCAATCAGCCCCAGCATTTT.